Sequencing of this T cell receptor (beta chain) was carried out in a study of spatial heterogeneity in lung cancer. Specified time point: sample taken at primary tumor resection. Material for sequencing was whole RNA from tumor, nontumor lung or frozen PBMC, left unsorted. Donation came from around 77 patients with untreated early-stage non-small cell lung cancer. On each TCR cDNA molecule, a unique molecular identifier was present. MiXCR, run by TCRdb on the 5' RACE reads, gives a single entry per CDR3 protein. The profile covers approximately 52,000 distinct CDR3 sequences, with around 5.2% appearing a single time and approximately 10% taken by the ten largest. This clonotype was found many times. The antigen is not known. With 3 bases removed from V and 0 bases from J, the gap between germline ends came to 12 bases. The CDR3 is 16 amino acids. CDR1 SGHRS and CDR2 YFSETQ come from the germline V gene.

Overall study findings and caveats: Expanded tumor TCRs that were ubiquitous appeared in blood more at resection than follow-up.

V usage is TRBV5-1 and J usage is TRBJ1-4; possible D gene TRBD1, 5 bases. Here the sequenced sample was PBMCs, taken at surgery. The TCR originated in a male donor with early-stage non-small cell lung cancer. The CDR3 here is CASSSGAQATNEKLFF. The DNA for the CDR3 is TGCGCCAGCAGCTCCGGGGCCCAAGCAACTAATGAAAAACTGTTTTTT. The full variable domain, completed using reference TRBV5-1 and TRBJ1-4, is KAGVTQTPRYLIKTRGQQVTLSCSPISGHRSVSWYQQTPGQGLQFLFEYFSETQRNKGNFPGRFSGRQFSNSRSEMNVSTLELGDSALYLCASSSGAQATNEKLFFGSGTQLSVL.